This TCR beta chain was identified in a study of identical twins. Trimming cost V 0 bases and J 8 bases; bases outside gene matches: 4. In germline, CDR1 is SGHDT, CDR2 YYEEEE. The CDR3 contains 13 residues. TCRdb re-derived calls from the 5' RACE reads in MiXCR, one entry per CDR3 protein. The data hold fewer than 550,000 distinct CDR3 sequences, with approximately 15% observed a single time. The same data also contributed to another study, on yellow fever vaccine responses in identical twins.

This TCR was recovered from a woman aged 18-29 years in good health. The sample was CD4+ T cells sorted from blood. The V call is TRBV5-6, the J call TRBJ2-7; 8 bases fit TRBD2. The CDR3 protein is CASSLVRSGKQYF. CDR3 nucleotides: TGTGCCAGCAGCTTGGTTCGTAGCGGGAAGCAGTACTTC. The whole variable domain, remainder taken from reference TRBV5-6 and TRBJ2-7, is DAGVTQSPTHLIKTRGQQVTLRCSPKSGHDTVSWYQQALGQGPQFIFQYYEEEERQRGNFPDRFSGHQFPNYSSELNVNALLLGDSALYLCASSLVRSGKQYFGPGTRLTVT.